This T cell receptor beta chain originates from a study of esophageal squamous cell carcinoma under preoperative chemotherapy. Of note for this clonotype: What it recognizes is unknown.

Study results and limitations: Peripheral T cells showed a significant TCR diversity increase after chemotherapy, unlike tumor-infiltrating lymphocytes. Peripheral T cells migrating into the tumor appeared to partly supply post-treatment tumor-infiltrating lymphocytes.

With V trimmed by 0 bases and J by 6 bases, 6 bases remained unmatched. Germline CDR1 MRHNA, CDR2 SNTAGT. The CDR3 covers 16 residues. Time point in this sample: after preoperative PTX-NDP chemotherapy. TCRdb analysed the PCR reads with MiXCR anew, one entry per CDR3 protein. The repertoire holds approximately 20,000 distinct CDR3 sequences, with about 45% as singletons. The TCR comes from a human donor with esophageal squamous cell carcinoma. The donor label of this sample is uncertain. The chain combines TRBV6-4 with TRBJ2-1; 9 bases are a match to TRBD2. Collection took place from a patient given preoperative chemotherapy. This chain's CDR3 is CASSDSSGSSVNEQFF. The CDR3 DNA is TGTGCCAGCAGTGACTCTAGCGGGAGTTCGGTCAATGAGCAGTTCTTC.